This TCR beta chain was recorded in a study of blood T cell repertoires in COVID-19. The data were produced by immunoSEQ multiplex PCR, yet TCRdb's version contains in-frame clones alone and is incomplete. This table holds 130,000 to 150,000 clones, around four fifths found once. CDR3 size: 15 residues. Per the germline V gene, CDR1 is LGHDT and CDR2 is YNNKEL (reference sequence). V lost 2 bases and J lost 3; bases outside the gene matches: 4. The sequenced sample was peripheral blood. The source of this sequence is a human donor in a cohort sampled during active COVID-19. The chain recombines TRBV3-1 (or the pseudogene TRBV3-2) with TRBJ2-5, with TRBD2 identical over 9 bases. Written as DNA, the CDR3 is TGTGCCAGCAGCCAATCTAGCGGGGTAAAAGAGACCCAGTACTTC. It translates to CASSQSSGVKETQYF.